This is a list of T cell receptor beta chains from one sample in a study of shared T cell receptors in the human thymus. The table came from immunoSEQ multiplex PCR; TCRdb's copy has only in-frame clones and leaves some out. The sample has 550,000 to 800,000 clones, approximately 85% seen once; the top ten hold around 0.0094%. In addition, the sample was reused for a study of human thymus T cells.

Sequenced material: thymocytes. The receptors here all came from a girl less than two years old with a congenital heart defect. CDR3s leave out the opening cysteine and the closing phenylalanine or tryptophan.

j_call v_call cdr3_aa
TRBJ2-1 TRBV4-1 ASSQASLARKDNEQF
TRBJ2-5 TRBV19 ASSIGLAGLQETQY
TRBJ2-7 TRBV6-1 ASSEVGQGTSYEQY
TRBJ2-7 TRBV27 ASSPGTGDEQY
TRBJ1-5 TRBV10-2 ASSEEPEKRGNQPQH
TRBJ1-4 TRBV10-3 AISEGGQGTNEKLF
TRBJ1-5 TRBV10-3 ASGGAGHINQPQH
TRBJ1-2 TRBV4-2 ASSQEGQGTYGYT
TRBJ2-3 TRBV27 ASSPTNPLYTDTQY
TRBJ2-3 TRBV6-1 ASSEPRNLTGFMGADTQY
TRBJ1-1 TRBV27 ASSLGQNTEAF
TRBJ2-4 TRBV9 ASSRGSGAFQAIQY
TRBJ1-4 TRBV7-9 ASREQGKGEKLF
TRBJ1-5 TRBV2 ASFPPAGQGLYSNQPQH
TRBJ2-5 TRBV9 ASSVDRGKEMETQY
TRBJ1-5 TRBV28 ASSLPRGWNQPQH
TRBJ1-2 TRBV7-2 ASSLDLTRTGGYGYT
TRBJ2-7 TRBV9 ASSVGGIAYEQY
TRBJ2-1 TRBV5-1 ASSFSGGAFNEQF
TRBJ2-7 TRBV2 ASKGLAGALYEQY
TRBJ2-5 TRBV5-1 ASSLGSGLQETQY
TRBJ2-3 TRBV5-6 ASPRGPACPSTDTQY
TRBJ2-7 TRBV5-1 ASSRGRGGSYEQY
TRBJ1-2 TRBV27 ASSHTTGSSVYT
TRBJ1-5 TRBV11-2 ASSEDSDGRPYSNQPQH
TRBJ1-5 TRBV4-1 ASSQDAGWPQH
TRBJ1-6 TRBV5-1 ASSLRSQGGNSPLH
TRBJ2-2 TRBV14 ASSSRAGELF
TRBJ2-7 TRBV7-3 ASSPPVGTQY
TRBJ2-1 TRBV15 ATSSTSSGGDNEQF
TRBJ1-5 TRBV6-5 ASTGTAFGQPQH
TRBJ1-2 TRBV14 ASSQGGSPRANYGYT
TRBJ1-4 TRBV7-9 ASSSSPGKRDNEKLF
TRBJ2-3 TRBV7-2 ASSSTSGHRSSTDTQY
TRBJ1-4 TRBV27 ASSPREENEKLF
TRBJ1-4 TRBV6-1 ASSPRDRDEKLF
TRBJ2-1 TRBV5-4 ASSLYRAGVCEQF
- TRBV5-1 ASSLGGGTEQY
TRBJ1-5 TRBV15 ATSRETAGAQH
TRBJ2-3 TRBV2 ASSKPTSTDTQY